Given below is one TCR beta chain in context. What it binds is unknown. Combining iRepertoire HTBI primers with Arm-PCR of CDR3 regions, the authors built TCR beta libraries. TCRdb fed the multiplex PCR reads into MiXCR, producing one record per CDR3 protein. Of about 520,000 distinct CDR3 sequences listed, around 12% are singletons. This sample is part of a study of regulatory T cells in long-lasting Graves disease. The germline gives CDR1 KGHSH, CDR2 LQKENI. J gave up 13 bases and V 5 bases, and 14 bases lay outside the gene matches. The CDR3 spans 15 residues. Notes on the study in general: Between persistent patients, 2,500 to 3,500 public clonotypes were shared, exceeding the roughly 940 shared between new patients. Sampling was limited to peripheral blood rather than thyroid tissue.

Indicated time point: newly diagnosed GD, antithyroid drugs for less than 3 months. The TCR library was prepared using RNA isolated from PBMCs. These same records also appear under a second study, on T cells in Graves' hyperthyroidism and ophthalmopathy. That investigation notes: With a duration under 2 months, the hyperthyroidism was newly diagnosed in patients aged 18 to 65.

The V and J genes are TRBV18 and TRBJ2-4, with 10 bases identical to TRBD2. Sequences were derived from peripheral blood mononuclear cells (PBMCs), sampled at new diagnosis, from a patient treated with antithyroid drugs. The receptor's source is a woman in her twenties or thirties with Graves disease. The CDR3 loop reads CASSNGLAVNREQYF. The CDR3 DNA reads TGTGCCAGCTCAAACGGACTAGCGGTCAACCGGGAGCAGTACTTC. Full variable domain (outside the CDR3, taken from reference TRBV18 and TRBJ2-4): NAGVMQNPRHLVRRRGQEARLRCSPMKGHSHVYWYRQLPEEGLKFMVYLQKENIIDESGMPKERFSAEFPKEGPSILRIQQVVRGDSAAYFCASSNGLAVNREQYFGAGTRLSVL.